Sequencing of this T cell receptor (beta chain) was carried out in a study of blood T cell repertoires in COVID-19. As for the study in general: Sources were T cells, B-cell-depleted T cells, or PBMCs; the material itself was cDNA or gDNA.

Those enrolled, adults aged roughly 18 to 89 years, came from some 25 US areas. The CDR3 sequence is 15 residues long. The V and J ends lost 10 bases and 2 bases, in that order; junction bases with no gene match: 11. CDR1 and CDR2 (germline): ENHRY, SYGVKD. Authors' methods: Amplification from reference gene primers served as the basis for estimated nucleated cell counts. Method: immunoSEQ multiplex PCR; TCRdb's copy keeps in-frame clones and lacks some. V, J and clone size were drawn from that table, and D and trimming were deduced from the DNA. The table lists fewer than 250,000 clones, roughly 84% of them singletons.

The receptor comes from a woman aged 25 to 39 who had recovered from COVID-19. The sequenced sample consisted of PBMCs or T cells enriched from blood (not recorded which). The rearrangement uses TRBV10-3 and TRBJ2-5; 9 bases map to TRBD2. This chain's CDR3 is CATRDSGGPQETQYF. The CDR3 DNA reads as TGTGCCACGAGAGACAGCGGGGGGCCTCAAGAGACCCAGTACTTC.